The 7 T cell receptor beta chains listed next were all sequenced from one sample in a study of shared clonotypes between healthy human individuals. Profiling relied on immunoSEQ multiplex PCR, and the TCRdb table lists in-frame clones only, not all of them. The data contain about 2,200,000 clones, 93% of them seen just once; the ten biggest clones take up 1.5% to 2%. CD8 cells classed as naive were CD45RO-negative and positively selected for CCR7, excluding terminally differentiated effector memory CD45RA+ cells. Input material: naive CD8+ T cells from PBMCs. Receptors originate from a man between 18 and 35 years old in good health. Some clones in this sample may be carry-over from other donors' samples.

This chain connects TRBV7-6 to TRBJ2-1; D may be TRBD2 (6 bases). The CDR3 is 13 residues long. Germline V gene sequence: CDR1 SGHVS, CDR2 FNYEAQ. Trimming removed 1 base at V and 15 bases at J, with 16 bases between. The CDR3 DNA is TGTGCCAGCAGCTTAGAGGAGGGGACGGACCGGTTCTTC. Protein sequence: CASSLEEGTDRFF. The whole variable domain, filled in from reference TRBV7-6 and TRBJ2-1, reads GAGVSQSPRYKVTKRGQDVALRCDPISGHVSLYWYRQALGQGPEFLTYFNYEAQQDKSGLPNDRFSAERPEGSISTLTIQRTEQRDSAMYRCASSLEEGTDRFFGPGTRLTVL.

The chain is built from TRBV23-1 and TRBJ1-1; TRBD1 aligns across 9 bases. TRBV23-1 is reported as an ORF; its role is uncertain. The ends lost 3 bases at V and 5 bases at J; junction bases unmatched: 10. The CDR3 has 16 amino acids. The CDR3 nucleotides are TGCGCCAGCAGTCACAGGTCCCAGGACAGGGGAACTGAAGCTTTCTTT. This codes for CASSHRSQDRGTEAFF.

This chain connects TRBV7-6 to TRBJ2-7, with D possibly matching TRBD2 (6 bases). The V end was cut by 6 bases, the J end by 3 bases, with 15 bases between. Germline V gene lookup returns CDR1 SGHVS and CDR2 FNYEAQ. CDR3 length equals 14 residues. The CDR3 region has the DNA TGTGCCAGCAGTCGACTAGGGGAGATCTACGAGCAGTACTTC. It specifies CASSRLGEIYEQYF.

This clone was recorded only once. The chain carries TRBV30 and TRBJ2-7; tentatively, D is TRBD2 (6 bases). V dropped 5 bases and J dropped 6 bases, with 14 bases sitting between them. From germline, CDR1 is GTSNPN and CDR2 SVGIG (reference sequence). The CDR3 loop spans 12 amino acids. DNA of the CDR3: TGTGCCTGGGACCCCGGAGGGGCCGAGCAGTACTTC. It encodes CAWDPGGAEQYF.

V gene TRBV10-3 combines with J gene TRBJ2-7; D perhaps matches TRBD1 (6 bases). The CDR3 loop spans 13 amino acids. Deletions cut 10 bases from V and 2 bases from J, with 15 bases between. The germline V gene encodes CDR1 ENHRY and CDR2 SYGVKD. CDR3 loop: CATYGAGAYEQYF. The CDR3 DNA sequence: TGTGCCACCTACGGGGCAGGGGCCTACGAGCAGTACTTC.

CDR3 in amino acids: CAWSPPETSGRTDTQYF. Written as DNA, the CDR3 is TGTGCCTGGAGTCCACCGGAGACTAGCGGGCGCACAGATACGCAGTATTTT. The rearrangement uses TRBV30 and TRBJ2-3, with TRBD2 matching over 10 bases. CDR3 length: 17 amino acids. CDR1 and CDR2 (germline): GTSNPN, SVGIG (reference sequence). V trimming: 2 bases; J trimming: 1 base; junction bases outside the gene matches: 9.

This chain links TRBV27 with TRBJ2-3, with 10 bases identical to TRBD1. The CDR3 contains 15 residues. The germline CDR1 and CDR2 sequences are MNHEY and SMNVEV (reference sequence). J was trimmed by 3 bases and V by 6 bases; bases with no gene match: 6. The CDR3: CASSTWTGGTDTQYF. In DNA, the CDR3 is TGTGCCAGCAGCACTTGGACAGGGGGGACAGATACGCAGTATTTT.